These 10 T cell receptor beta chains originate from one sample sequenced in a study of T cell changes during pregnancy in multiple sclerosis. The assay was immunoSEQ multiplex PCR, and TCRdb's table has in-frame clones only and misses some. The table records some 24,000 clones, about 92% of them present only once. This specimen was CD8+ T cells from peripheral blood mononuclear cells, taken in the third trimester of pregnancy. Receptor source: a female donor in good health, enrolled as a control in a pregnancy study.

The CDR3 region has the DNA TGTGCCAGCAGATCAACTACCCCGATCAGGCCCCAGCATTTT. Amino acids: CASRSTTPIRPQHF. This rearrangement joins TRBV19 to TRBJ1-5; no clear D. Germline assignment: CDR1 LNHDA and CDR2 SQIVND (reference sequence). V lost 9 bases, J lost 9 bases, and 21 bases lay in between. This CDR3 comprises 14 residues.

J is TRBJ2-3 and V is TRBV10-3; D ambiguous. Germline V gives CDR1 ENHRY, CDR2 SYGVKD. The CDR3 spans 18 residues. The V and J ends lost 5 bases and 1 base respectively, with 22 bases between them. The CDR3 loop is CAISMNPGHAAGTDTQYF. The CDR3 DNA sequence: TGTGCCATCAGTATGAACCCGGGTCATGCGGCGGGCACAGATACGCAGTATTTT.

The chain joins TRBV7-5 to TRBJ2-3; the DNA was not used to check the table's D call, TRBD2. TRBV7-5 corresponds to a pseudogene. This CDR3 contains 16 residues. CDR3 protein: CARRPTSGEATDTQYF. The CDR3, as DNA: TGTGCCAGAAGGCCTACTAGCGGGGAGGCAACAGATACGCAGTATTTT.

The V call is TRBV6-5, the J call TRBJ2-5; 9 bases agree with TRBD1. The CDR3 totals 15 residues. Germline V gene data show CDR1 as MNHEY and CDR2 as SVGAGI. V gave up 5 bases and J gave up 5 bases; unmatched junction bases: 9. CDR3 in amino acids: CASSQLQGASETQYF. CDR3 nucleotides: TGTGCCAGCAGTCAGTTACAGGGGGCGTCGGAGACCCAGTACTTC.

The chain recombines TRBV28 with TRBJ1-4; 8 nucleotides align to TRBD1. In germline, CDR1 is MDHEN, CDR2 SYDVKM. The CDR3 extends over 14 amino acids. The V gene end was trimmed by 5 bases and the J gene end by 7 bases; junction bases not matched to a gene: 6. DNA for the CDR3: TGTGCCAGCAGTGCAAGGACAGGGTTTGAAAAACTGTTTTTT. It translates to CASSARTGFEKLFF.

The CDR3 DNA sequence: TGTGCCAGCAGCCGGCCAAGGGAGTTGACGCAGTATTTT. As protein: CASSRPRELTQYF. This chain connects TRBV27 to TRBJ2-3, with a weak D call TRBD2 (5 bases). The germline V gene encodes CDR1 MNHEY and CDR2 SMNVEV (reference sequence). The CDR3 sequence is 13 residues long. The V and J ends lost 6 bases and 9 bases respectively, with 16 bases between them.

The chain carries TRBV7-9 and TRBJ1-5, with no clear D. Trimming removed 0 bases at V and 3 bases at J, with 6 bases between. Germline lookup yields CDR1 SEHNR and CDR2 FQNEAQ (reference sequence). This CDR3 is built from 14 residues. In DNA, the CDR3 is TGTGCCAGCAGCTTAGCGGGCTTCAATCAGCCCCAGCATTTT. This encodes CASSLAGFNQPQHF.

The chain has TRBV7-1 and TRBJ2-3; 15 bases are shared with TRBD2. TRBV7-1 is assigned to the ORF class and has an uncertain function. There are 24 residues in the CDR3. Trimming cost V 1 base and J 3 bases; bases outside gene matches: 23. The CDR3 nucleotides are TGTGCCAGCAGCTCAGATAGGGGACACCGGTCCGGGACTAGCGGGAGGAAGGAGACAGATACGCAGTATTTT. It yields the protein CASSSDRGHRSGTSGRKETDTQYF.

The gene calls are TRBV27 and TRBJ2-7; D uncertain. CDR3 length: 14 residues. Germline loops: CDR1 MNHEY, CDR2 SMNVEV (reference sequence). Trimming removed 5 bases at V and 1 base at J, with 12 bases between. CDR3 sequence reads: CASSPTLGSYEQYF. DNA of the CDR3: TGTGCCAGCAGTCCCACCCTAGGTTCCTACGAGCAGTACTTC.

The V and J genes are TRBV9 and TRBJ2-5; tentative D call: TRBD2 (6 bases). Trimming shortened V by 3 bases and J by 4 bases, and 19 bases separated the two germline ends. This CDR3 comprises 16 residues. Germline CDR1 is SGDLS and CDR2 is YYNGEE. CDR3 in amino acids: CASSAQTRIIGETQYF. The CDR3 DNA sequence: TGTGCCAGCAGCGCCCAGACTAGGATTATTGGAGAGACCCAGTACTTC.